These T cell receptor beta chains were read from a single sample in a study of shared clonotypes between healthy human individuals. The method was immunoSEQ multiplex PCR; TCRdb's version includes in-frame clones alone and lacks a portion of them. The sample holds about 2.4 million clones, approximately 90% seen once. The sequenced sample was naive CD4+ T cells sorted from blood. These receptors came from a man aged 18 to 35 in good health. The conserved cysteine and the conserved F or W are not part of the CDR3 here. D genes are given only for firm matches. The size entry is marked missing in some rows and otherwise reads once, few, many or a size class.

14 NA NA TRBV28 ASRAWIGGPIDTQY
12 NA NA TRBV9 ASSVQAAGYEQY
13 TRBD2 NA TRBV5-1 ASSSTSGRPYEQY
12 NA NA TRBV11-2 ASSFRDPSYEQY
10 NA once TRBV6-1 ASNLKNTEAF
19 NA NA TRBV21-1 ASGSSIIAGLTHVRYNEQF
13 TRBD1 NA TRBV30 AWSVPTGGAEKLF
15 TRBD1 NA TRBV7-2 ASSPEGGQSSGNTIY
12 TRBD2 NA TRBV9 ASNTAGVTDTQY
13 NA NA TRBV7-9 ASRPSRVINTEAF
11 TRBD1 NA TRBV27 ASQNRGGYGYT
12 NA few TRBV11-2 ASSSLWGDYEQY
14 NA NA TRBV4-3 ASSQNAVGVENIQY
13 NA NA TRBV19 ASSIQNRVGHEQY
12 NA NA TRBV9 ASSGGRLNTEAF
11 NA NA TRBV2 ASSEIAMGVEY
11 NA NA TRBV11-3 ASTSQGPGELF
13 NA NA TRBV2 ASSEGWGGGQPQH
12 TRBD1 NA TRBV5-4 ASSLGQGATEAF
13 NA NA TRBV11-2 ASSLGTVTAGEQY
13 TRBD2 NA TRBV6-6 ASRVAGGAAGELF
11 NA NA TRBV11-2 ASSLDPRDSTF
15 NA NA TRBV9 ASSREGRAATNEKLF
16 NA NA TRBV11-2 ASSLGDNPGSYNSPLH
13 NA NA TRBV5-1 ASSRSGDWADTQY
12 TRBD1 once TRBV6-1 ASRDDRGRDIQY
13 NA once TRBV6-5 ASSSLRTANSPLH
12 NA NA TRBV6-5 ASSYPGGASPLH
15 TRBD1 NA TRBV27 ASSFAGTGGSWEKLF
13 TRBD1 once TRBV6-5 ASSIRGLSGNTIY
10 NA NA TRBV6-6 ASTTGNTEAF
12 NA NA TRBV11-3 ASSLSFWMNEQF
13 NA NA TRBV19 ASSFHTVGGEKLF
12 NA NA TRBV5-6 ASSFGWGPGELF
13 TRBD2 NA TRBV30 AWGGLALTYNEQF
14 NA NA TRBV4-3 ASSQDPAKLNYGYT
13 NA NA TRBV19 ASSSSKSYNSPLH
11 TRBD1 NA TRBV29-1 SVVRDSTYEQY
13 NA NA TRBV19 ASSIQGGVNNEQF
13 TRBD1 NA TRBV19 ASSPWDRGHQPQH
14 NA NA TRBV6-6 ASSYGGHRSTDTQY
14 NA once TRBV5-1 ASSLGAGTNTGELF
13 NA NA TRBV5-1 ASSSGTPVYNEQF
13 NA NA TRBV7-9 ASSSRRPPYNEQF
13 NA NA TRBV10-3 AISERVQGGNEQY
13 TRBD2 NA TRBV7-9 ASSRSGIGTGELF
12 NA once TRBV5-1 ASSFWAGNTEAF
12 NA once TRBV7-8 ASSLAGVAGELF
11 NA once TRBV2 ASRRAENSPLH
12 TRBD1 NA TRBV15 ATSRGATGGEQY
13 NA once TRBV11-2 ASSRGGSGANVLT
13 NA NA TRBV6-1 ASSFPGATQETQY